This T cell receptor beta chain is drawn from a study of CD8+ T cells in alopecia areata. Across the whole study: For the treated group, dosing was oral tofacitinib at 5 to 10 mg twice daily.

V was shortened by 0 bases and J by 0 bases, with 9 bases between the two germline ends. Germline V gene lookup returns CDR1 SGHRS and CDR2 YFSETQ. CDR3 length: 15 amino acids. Those with alopecia areata gave lesional scalp punch biopsies and peripheral blood. Concerning this clone: Within the sample, other DNA sequences also encode this same CDR3.

Sequencing used cDNA as its template, made by extracting RNA and reverse transcribing it. Generated by immunoSEQ multiplex PCR, the TCRdb table keeps only in-frame clones and is missing some. Of about 150,000 clones listed, around 50% were seen once; the top ten hold under 7.5%. This specimen was CD4+ T cells sorted from blood, taken at week 0. V is TRBV5-1 and J is TRBJ1-1, with D possibly being TRBD1 (5 bases). The sequence derives from a human donor with alopecia areata. CDR3 in DNA: TGCGCCAGCAGCTTGGCCGGGACCTTGAACACTGAAGCTTTCTTT. Translated: CASSLAGTLNTEAFF.